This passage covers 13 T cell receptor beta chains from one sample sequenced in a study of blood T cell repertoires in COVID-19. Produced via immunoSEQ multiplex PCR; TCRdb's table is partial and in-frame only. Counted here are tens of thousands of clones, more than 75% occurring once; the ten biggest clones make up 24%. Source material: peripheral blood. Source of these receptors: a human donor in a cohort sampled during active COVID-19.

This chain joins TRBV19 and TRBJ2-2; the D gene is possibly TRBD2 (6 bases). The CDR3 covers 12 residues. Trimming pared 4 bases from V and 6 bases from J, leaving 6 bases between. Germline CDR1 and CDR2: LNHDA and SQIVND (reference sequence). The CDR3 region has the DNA TGTGCCAGTAGTAGGGGGGCCGGGGAGCTGTTTTTT. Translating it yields CASSRGAGELFF.

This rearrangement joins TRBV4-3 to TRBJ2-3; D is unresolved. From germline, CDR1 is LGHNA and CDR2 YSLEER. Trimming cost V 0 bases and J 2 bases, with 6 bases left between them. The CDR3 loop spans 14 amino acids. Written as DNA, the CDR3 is TGCGCCAGCAGCCAAGATCGCTACACAGATACGCAGTATTTT. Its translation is CASSQDRYTDTQYF.

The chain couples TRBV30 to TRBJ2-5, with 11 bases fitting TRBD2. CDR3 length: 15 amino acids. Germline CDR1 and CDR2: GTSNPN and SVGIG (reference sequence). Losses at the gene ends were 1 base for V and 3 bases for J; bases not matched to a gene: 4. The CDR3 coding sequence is TGTGCCTGGAGTGGGGGACTAGCGGATAAAGAGACCCAGTACTTC. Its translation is CAWSGGLADKETQYF. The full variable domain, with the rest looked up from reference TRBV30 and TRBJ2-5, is SQTIHQWPATLVQPVGSPLSLECTVEGTSNPNLYWYRQAAGRGLQLLFYSVGIGQISSEVPQNLSASRPQDRQFILSSKKLLLSDSGFYLCAWSGGLADKETQYFGPGTRLLVL.

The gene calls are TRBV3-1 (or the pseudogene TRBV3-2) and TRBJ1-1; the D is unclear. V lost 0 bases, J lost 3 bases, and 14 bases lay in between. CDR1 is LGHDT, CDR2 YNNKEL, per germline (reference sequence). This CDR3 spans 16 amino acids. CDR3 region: CASSQDLPPGYTEAFF. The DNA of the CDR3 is TGTGCCAGCAGCCAAGATCTCCCTCCGGGGTACACTGAAGCTTTCTTT.

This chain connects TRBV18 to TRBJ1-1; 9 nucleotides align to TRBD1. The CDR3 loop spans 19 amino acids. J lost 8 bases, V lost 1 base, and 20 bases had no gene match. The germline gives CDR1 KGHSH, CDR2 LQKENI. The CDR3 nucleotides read TGTGCCAGCTCACCACTACGGAACCCTCGGGACAGGGAACGTTTGGAAGCTTTCTTT. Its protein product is CASSPLRNPRDRERLEAFF.

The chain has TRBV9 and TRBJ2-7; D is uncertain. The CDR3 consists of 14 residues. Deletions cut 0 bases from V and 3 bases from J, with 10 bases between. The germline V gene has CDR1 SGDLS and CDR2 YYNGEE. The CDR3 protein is CASSVVPGSYEQYF. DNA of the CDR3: TGTGCCAGCAGCGTAGTACCAGGCAGCTACGAGCAGTACTTC.

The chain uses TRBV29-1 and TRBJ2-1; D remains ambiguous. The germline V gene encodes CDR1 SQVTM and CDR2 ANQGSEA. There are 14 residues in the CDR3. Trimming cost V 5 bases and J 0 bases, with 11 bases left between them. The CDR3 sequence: CSVLSPSSYNEQFF. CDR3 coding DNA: TGCAGCGTTTTATCCCCGAGCTCCTACAATGAGCAGTTCTTC.

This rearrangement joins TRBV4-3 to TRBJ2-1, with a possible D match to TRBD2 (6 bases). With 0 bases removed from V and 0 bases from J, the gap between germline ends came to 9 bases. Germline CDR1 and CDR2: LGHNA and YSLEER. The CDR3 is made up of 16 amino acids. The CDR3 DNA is TGCGCCAGCAGCCAAGAACGGGGGAACTCCTACAATGAGCAGTTCTTC. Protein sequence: CASSQERGNSYNEQFF.

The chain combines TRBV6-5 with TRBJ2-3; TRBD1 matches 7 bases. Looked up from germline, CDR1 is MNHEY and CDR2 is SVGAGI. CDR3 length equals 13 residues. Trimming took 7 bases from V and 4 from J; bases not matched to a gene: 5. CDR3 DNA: TGTGCCAGCAAATCCGGGACAGCAGATACGCAGTATTTT. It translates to CASKSGTADTQYF.

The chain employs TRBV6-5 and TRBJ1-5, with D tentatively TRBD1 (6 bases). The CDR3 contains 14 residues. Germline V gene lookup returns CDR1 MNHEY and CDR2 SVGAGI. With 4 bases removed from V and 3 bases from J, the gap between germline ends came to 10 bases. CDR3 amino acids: CASSSDRFNQPQHF. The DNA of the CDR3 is TGTGCCAGCAGTTCGGACAGATTCAATCAGCCCCAGCATTTT.

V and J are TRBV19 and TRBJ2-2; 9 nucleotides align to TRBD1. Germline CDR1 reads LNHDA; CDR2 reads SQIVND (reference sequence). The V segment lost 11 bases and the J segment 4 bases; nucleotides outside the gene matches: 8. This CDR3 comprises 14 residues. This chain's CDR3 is CAGRETGGTGELFF. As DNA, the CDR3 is TGTGCCGGACGGGAGACAGGGGGCACCGGGGAGCTGTTTTTT.

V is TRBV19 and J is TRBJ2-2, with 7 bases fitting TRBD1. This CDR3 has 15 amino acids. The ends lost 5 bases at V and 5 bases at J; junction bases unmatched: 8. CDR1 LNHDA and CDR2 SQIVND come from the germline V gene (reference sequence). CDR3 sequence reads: CASSDRTGTTGELFF. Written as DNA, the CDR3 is TGTGCCAGTAGTGATAGGACAGGCACAACCGGGGAGCTGTTTTTT.

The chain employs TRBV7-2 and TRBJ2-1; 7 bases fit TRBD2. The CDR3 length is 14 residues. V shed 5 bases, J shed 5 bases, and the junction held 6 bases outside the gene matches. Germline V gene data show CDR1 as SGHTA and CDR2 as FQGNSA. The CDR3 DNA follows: TGTGCCAGCAGCCCAAGACTAGCAGACAATGAGCAGTTCTTC. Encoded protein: CASSPRLADNEQFF.